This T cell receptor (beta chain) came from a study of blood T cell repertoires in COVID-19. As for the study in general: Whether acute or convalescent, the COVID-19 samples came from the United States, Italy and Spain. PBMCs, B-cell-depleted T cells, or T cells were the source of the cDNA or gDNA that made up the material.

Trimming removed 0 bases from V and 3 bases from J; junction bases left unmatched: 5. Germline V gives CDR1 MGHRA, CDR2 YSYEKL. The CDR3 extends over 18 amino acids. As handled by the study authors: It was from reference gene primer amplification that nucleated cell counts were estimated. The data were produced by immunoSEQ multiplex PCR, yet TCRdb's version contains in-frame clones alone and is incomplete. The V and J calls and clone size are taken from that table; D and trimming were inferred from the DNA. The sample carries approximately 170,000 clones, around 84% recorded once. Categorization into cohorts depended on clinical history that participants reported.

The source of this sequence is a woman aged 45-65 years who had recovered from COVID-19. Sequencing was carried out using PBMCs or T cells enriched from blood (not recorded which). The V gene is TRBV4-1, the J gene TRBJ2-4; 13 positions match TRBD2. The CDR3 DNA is TGCGCCAGCAGCCAAGAATTACTAGCGGGAGGGATCAAAAACATTCAGTACTTC. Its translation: CASSQELLAGGIKNIQYF.